This is a list of T cell receptor beta chains from one sample in a study of shared clonotypes between healthy human individuals. This table comes from immunoSEQ multiplex PCR, and its TCRdb copy is limited to in-frame clones, with some not included. The sample has about 2.3 million clones, about nine tenths seen once. The sample taken for sequencing was naive CD4+ T cells from PBMCs. The receptors shown here come from a young man in good health. Some clones in this sample may be carry-over from other donors' samples. The CDR3 runs from the conserved cysteine through the conserved F or W. A D gene is named only where the DNA matches it firmly. Part of the rows lack a size; the others show once, few, many or a class for expanded clones.

-	TRBV18	TRBJ2-3	-	CASSPAPGTDTQYF	TGTGCCAGCTCACCAGCCCCGGGAACAGATACGCAGTATTTT
-	TRBV7-9	TRBJ1-5	-	CASSRNPRARQPQHF	TGTGCCAGCAGCCGCAACCCCAGGGCTCGGCAGCCCCAGCATTTT
-	TRBV6-5	TRBJ2-2	-	CASSGGHYRTGELFF	TGTGCCAGCAGTGGGGGACACTATAGGACCGGGGAGCTGTTTTTT
-	TRBV27	TRBJ2-1	TRBD2	CASSPRLAGVYNEQFF	TGTGCCAGCAGTCCAAGACTAGCGGGAGTCTACAATGAGCAGTTCTTC
-	TRBV10-3	TRBJ1-1	TRBD1	CAIGDRGGETEAFF	TGTGCCATCGGAGACAGGGGTGGGGAAACTGAAGCTTTCTTT
-	TRBV18	TRBJ1-1	TRBD1	CASSPTDRTRRWAFF	TGTGCCAGCTCCCCTACGGACAGGACACGAAGATGGGCTTTCTTT
-	TRBV6-1	TRBJ2-2	-	CAVQVPNTGELFF	TGTGCCGTGCAAGTACCGAACACCGGGGAGCTGTTTTTT
-	TRBV19	TRBJ1-2	-	CASSIDQPGLRDGYTF	TGTGCCAGTAGTATAGATCAACCGGGGCTAAGAGATGGCTACACCTTC
few	TRBV7-2	TRBJ1-1	-	CASSLGGEAFF	TGTGCCAGCAGCTTAGGGGGTGAAGCTTTCTTT
-	TRBV30	TRBJ2-7	-	CAWRRTMDSQYF	TGTGCCTGGAGGAGGACAATGGACTCCCAGTACTTC
-	TRBV5-1	TRBJ2-1	TRBD2	CASSLDRTSGRNEQFF	TGCGCCAGCAGCTTGGATAGGACTAGCGGGAGAAATGAGCAGTTCTTC
-	TRBV7-3	TRBJ2-7	-	CASSSTGSHDEQYF	TGTGCCAGCAGCTCAACAGGGAGTCATGACGAGCAGTACTTC
-	TRBV7-9	TRBJ2-5	TRBD1	CASSFYRGRTETQYF	TGTGCCAGCAGCTTTTACAGGGGGCGCACAGAGACCCAGTACTTC
-	TRBV5-1	TRBJ2-7	-	CASSLDTRVRSYEQYF	TGCGCCAGCAGCTTGGATACCCGCGTCCGCTCCTACGAGCAGTACTTC
-	TRBV28	TRBJ1-3	-	CASSFGGASGNTIYF	TGTGCCAGCAGTTTCGGAGGGGCCTCTGGAAACACCATATATTTT
once	TRBV25-1	TRBJ2-1	-	CASSSVREAYNEQFF	TGTGCCAGCAGCTCTGTGAGGGAGGCTTACAATGAGCAGTTCTTC
-	TRBV6-1	TRBJ2-3	TRBD2	CASSVGGSRDTQYF	TGTGCCAGCAGTGTGGGGGGGAGTCGAGATACGCAGTATTTT
-	TRBV29-1	TRBJ1-2	-	CSVVPKLTANYGYTF	TGCAGCGTTGTCCCAAAGCTGACAGCCAACTATGGCTACACCTTC